The 8 T cell receptor beta chains listed next were all sequenced from one sample in a study of shared clonotypes between healthy human individuals. Clones were sequenced by immunoSEQ multiplex PCR, and TCRdb holds only the in-frame ones, with some missing. The table includes 850,000 to 1,200,000 clones, about 70% detected once. The specimen was memory CD4+ T cells sorted from blood. Sample subset: CD45RA-negative fraction. These receptors came from a man in his late teens or twenties in good health.

This chain connects TRBV2 to TRBJ2-5; 16 nucleotides agree with TRBD2. From germline, CDR1 is SNHLY and CDR2 FYNNEI. With 5 bases clipped from V and 2 bases from J, the junction kept 5 bases outside the gene matches. The CDR3 consists of 17 residues. As DNA, the CDR3 is TGTGCCAGCAGTAAGGGACTAGCGGGAGGGGATCAAGAGACCCAGTACTTC. Amino acids: CASSKGLAGGDQETQYF.

This clone was observed at least ten times. This chain links TRBV6-4 with TRBJ2-7, with a possible D match to TRBD1 (5 bases). V lost 2 bases and J 2 bases, leaving 10 bases between the germline ends. Germline V gene data show CDR1 as MRHNA and CDR2 as SNTAGT. CDR3 length equals 14 residues. The CDR3 here is CASSDLRQTYEQYF. Here the CDR3 DNA reads TGTGCCAGCAGTGACCTGAGACAGACCTACGAGCAGTACTTC.

The chain has TRBV6-1 and TRBJ2-5; D assignment may be TRBD1 or TRBD2 (5 bases each). Trimming left V 6 bases short and J 2 bases short, with 16 bases between. CDR1 is MNHNS, CDR2 SASEGT, per germline. This CDR3 has 15 residues. The DNA for the CDR3 is TGTGCCAGCAGCCACGGGGCCACTCTTCAAGAGACCCAGTACTTC. Protein: CASSHGATLQETQYF.

The chain carries TRBV18 and TRBJ1-4; D might be TRBD1 (5 bases). The CDR3 spans 13 residues. Germline V gene lookup returns CDR1 KGHSH and CDR2 LQKENI. Trimming took off 5 bases at V and 6 bases at J, with 10 bases between the two ends. The CDR3 reads CASSGGTDEKLFF. The CDR3, as DNA: TGTGCCAGCTCAGGGGGAACCGATGAAAAACTGTTTTTT.

The chain employs TRBV5-6 and TRBJ1-1, with D perhaps matching TRBD1 (5 bases). Germline V gives CDR1 SGHDT, CDR2 YYEEEE. V was clipped by 0 bases and J by 4 bases, with 10 bases between them. The CDR3 loop spans 14 amino acids. CDR3 region: CASSLVRGGTEAFF. The DNA for the CDR3 is TGTGCCAGCAGCTTGGTTCGGGGGGGCACTGAAGCTTTCTTT.

The chain links TRBV5-1 to TRBJ2-3; D unclear. This CDR3 comprises 11 residues. V lost 3 bases, J lost 10 bases, and 9 bases lay in between. Germline CDR1 and CDR2: SGHRS and YFSETQ. Here the CDR3 reads CASSSDLAQYF. CDR3 bases: TGCGCCAGCAGCTCAGATTTAGCGCAGTATTTT.

Only a few counts were recorded for this clone. The chain uses TRBV7-9 and TRBJ2-5; D gene ambiguous. The CDR3 has 15 amino acids. Trimming removed 2 bases at V and 2 bases at J, with 12 bases between. Germline values: CDR1 SEHNR, CDR2 FQNEAQ (reference sequence). DNA of the CDR3: TGTGCCAGCAGCTTACGGTTGCCCTCTCAAGAGACCCAGTACTTC. Amino acids: CASSLRLPSQETQYF.

The V gene is TRBV9, the J gene TRBJ2-2, with no clear D. The V gene's germline CDR1 is SGDLS and CDR2 YYNGEE. The V end lost 0 bases, the J end lost 6 bases, and 15 bases lay between the germline ends. This CDR3 is built from 16 residues. CDR3 sequence reads: CASSVDSGRMAGELFF. In DNA form, the CDR3 reads TGTGCCAGCAGCGTAGATTCAGGTCGAATGGCCGGGGAGCTGTTTTTT.